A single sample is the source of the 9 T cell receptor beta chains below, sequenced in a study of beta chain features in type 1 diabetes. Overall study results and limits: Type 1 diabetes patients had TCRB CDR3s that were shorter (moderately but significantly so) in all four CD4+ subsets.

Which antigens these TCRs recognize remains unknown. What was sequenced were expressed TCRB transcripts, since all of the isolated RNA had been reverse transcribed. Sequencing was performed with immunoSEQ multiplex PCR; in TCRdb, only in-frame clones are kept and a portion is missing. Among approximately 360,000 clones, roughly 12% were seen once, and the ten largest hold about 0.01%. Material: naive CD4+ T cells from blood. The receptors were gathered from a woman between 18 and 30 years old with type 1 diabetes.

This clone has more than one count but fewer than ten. The CDR3 loop is CASSVVVGANTGELFF. In DNA form, the CDR3 reads TGTGCCAGCAGCGTAGTGGTGGGAGCGAACACCGGGGAGCTGTTTTTT. The chain uses TRBV9 and TRBJ2-2; D possibly corresponds to TRBD2 (5 bases). Germline V gene sequence: CDR1 SGDLS, CDR2 YYNGEE. The germline V and J ends were trimmed by 0 bases and 0 bases, with 9 bases remaining between them. CDR3 length: 16 residues. Full variable domain (remainder filled in from reference TRBV9 and TRBJ2-2): DSGVTQTPKHLITATGQRVTLRCSPRSGDLSVYWYQQSLDQGLQFLIQYYNGEERAKGNILERFSAQQFPDLHSELNLSSLELGDSALYFCASSVVVGANTGELFFGEGSRLTVL.

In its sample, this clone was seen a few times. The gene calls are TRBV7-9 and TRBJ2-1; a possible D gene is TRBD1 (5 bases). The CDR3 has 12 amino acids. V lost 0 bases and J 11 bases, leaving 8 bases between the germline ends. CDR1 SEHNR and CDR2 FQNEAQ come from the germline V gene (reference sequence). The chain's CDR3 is CASSLAQGQQFF. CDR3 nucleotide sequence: TGTGCCAGCAGCTTAGCGCAGGGTCAGCAGTTCTTC.

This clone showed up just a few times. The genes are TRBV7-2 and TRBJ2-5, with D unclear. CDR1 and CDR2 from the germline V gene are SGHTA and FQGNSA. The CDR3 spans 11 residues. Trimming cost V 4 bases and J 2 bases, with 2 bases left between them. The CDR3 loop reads CASSSQETQYF. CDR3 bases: TGTGCCAGCAGCTCACAAGAGACCCAGTACTTC.

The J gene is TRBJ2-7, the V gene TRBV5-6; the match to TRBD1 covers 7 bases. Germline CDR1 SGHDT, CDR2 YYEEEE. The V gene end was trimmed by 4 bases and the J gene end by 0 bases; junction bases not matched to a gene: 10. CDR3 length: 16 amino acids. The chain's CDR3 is CASSPRPRQGSYEQYF. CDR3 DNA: TGTGCCAGCAGCCCTAGACCTAGACAGGGCTCCTACGAGCAGTACTTC.

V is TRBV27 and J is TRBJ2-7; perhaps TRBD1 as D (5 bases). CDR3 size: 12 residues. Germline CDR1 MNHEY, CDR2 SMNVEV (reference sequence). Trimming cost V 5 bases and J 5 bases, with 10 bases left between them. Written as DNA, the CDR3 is TGTGCCAGCAGTCGGAAAGGGGACGAGCAGTACTTC. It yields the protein CASSRKGDEQYF.

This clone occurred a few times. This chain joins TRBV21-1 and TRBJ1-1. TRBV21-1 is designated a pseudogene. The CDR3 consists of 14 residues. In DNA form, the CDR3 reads TGTGCCAGCAGCAGGGGAGACTCAAACACTGAAGCTTTCTTT. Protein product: CASSRGDSNTEAFF.

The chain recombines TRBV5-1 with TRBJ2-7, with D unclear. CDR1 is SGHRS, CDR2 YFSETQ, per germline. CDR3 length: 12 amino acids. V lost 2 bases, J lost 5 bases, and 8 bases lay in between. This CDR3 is CASSFDLHEQYF. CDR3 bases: TGCGCCAGCAGCTTTGACTTACACGAGCAGTACTTC.

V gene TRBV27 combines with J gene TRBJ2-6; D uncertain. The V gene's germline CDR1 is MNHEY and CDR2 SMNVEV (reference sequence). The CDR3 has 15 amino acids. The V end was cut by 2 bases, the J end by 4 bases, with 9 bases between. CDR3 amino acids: CASSLERPGANVLTF. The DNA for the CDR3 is TGTGCCAGCAGTTTAGAGCGTCCCGGGGCCAACGTCCTGACTTTC.

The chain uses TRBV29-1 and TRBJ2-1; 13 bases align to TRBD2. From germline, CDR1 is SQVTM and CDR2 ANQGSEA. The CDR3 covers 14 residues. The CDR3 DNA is TGCACCACCGGACTAGCGGGAGTCCGCGGAGAGCAGTTCTTC. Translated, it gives CTTGLAGVRGEQFF.